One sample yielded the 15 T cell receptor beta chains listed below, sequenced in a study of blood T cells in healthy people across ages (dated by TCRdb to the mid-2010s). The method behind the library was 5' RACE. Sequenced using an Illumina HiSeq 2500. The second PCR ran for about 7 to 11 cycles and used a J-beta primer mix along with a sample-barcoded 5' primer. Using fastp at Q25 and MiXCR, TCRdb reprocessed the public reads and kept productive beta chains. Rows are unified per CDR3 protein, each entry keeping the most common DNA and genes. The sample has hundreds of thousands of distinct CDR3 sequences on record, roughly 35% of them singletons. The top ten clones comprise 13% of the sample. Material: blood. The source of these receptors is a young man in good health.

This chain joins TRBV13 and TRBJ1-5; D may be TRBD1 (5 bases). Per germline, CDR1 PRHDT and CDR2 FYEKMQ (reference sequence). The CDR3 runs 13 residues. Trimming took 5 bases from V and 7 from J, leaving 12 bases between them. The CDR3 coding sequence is TGTGCCAGCAGCCCCGGGGGGAGGCAGCCCCAGCATTTT. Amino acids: CASSPGGRQPQHF.

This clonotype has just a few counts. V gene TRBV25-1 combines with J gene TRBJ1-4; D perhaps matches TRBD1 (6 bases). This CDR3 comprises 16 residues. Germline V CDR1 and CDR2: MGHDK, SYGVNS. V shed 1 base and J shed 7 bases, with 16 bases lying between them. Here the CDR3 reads CASSEWGGQSVEKLFF. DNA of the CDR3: TGTGCCAGCAGTGAATGGGGAGGACAGTCTGTTGAAAAACTGTTTTTT.

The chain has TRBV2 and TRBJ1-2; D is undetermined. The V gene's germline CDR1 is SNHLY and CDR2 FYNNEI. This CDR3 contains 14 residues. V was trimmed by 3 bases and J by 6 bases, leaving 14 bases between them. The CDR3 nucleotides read TGTGCCAGCAGTGACCACCGGGAAGGGAATGGCTACACCTTC. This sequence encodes CASSDHREGNGYTF.

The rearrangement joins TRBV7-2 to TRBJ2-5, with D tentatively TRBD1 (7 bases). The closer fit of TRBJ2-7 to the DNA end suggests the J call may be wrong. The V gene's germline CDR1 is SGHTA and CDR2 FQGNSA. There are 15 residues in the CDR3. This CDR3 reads CASSQETGRPYEQYF. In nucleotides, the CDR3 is TGTGCCAGCAGTCAGGAGACAGGGAGGCCTTACGAGCAGTACTTC.

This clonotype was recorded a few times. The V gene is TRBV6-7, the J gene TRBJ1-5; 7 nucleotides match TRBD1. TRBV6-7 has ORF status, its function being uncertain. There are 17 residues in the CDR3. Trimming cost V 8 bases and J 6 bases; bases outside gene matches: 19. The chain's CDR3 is CASHGTAPLHPGQPQHF. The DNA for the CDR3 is TGTGCCAGCCATGGGACAGCCCCACTCCACCCTGGTCAGCCCCAGCATTTT.

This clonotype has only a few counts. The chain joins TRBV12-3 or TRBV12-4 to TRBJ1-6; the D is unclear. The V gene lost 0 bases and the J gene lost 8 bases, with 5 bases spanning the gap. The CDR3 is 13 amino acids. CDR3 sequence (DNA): TGTGCCAGCAGTTTAGCACGTGATTCACCCCTCCACTTT. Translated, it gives CASSLARDSPLHF.

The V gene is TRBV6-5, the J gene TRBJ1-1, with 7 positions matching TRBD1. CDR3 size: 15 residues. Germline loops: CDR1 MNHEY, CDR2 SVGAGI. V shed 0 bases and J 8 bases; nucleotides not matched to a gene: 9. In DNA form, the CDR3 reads TGTGCCAGCAGTTACTCCTACAGGGGCAAGGGGGAAGCTTTCTTT. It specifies CASSYSYRGKGEAFF.

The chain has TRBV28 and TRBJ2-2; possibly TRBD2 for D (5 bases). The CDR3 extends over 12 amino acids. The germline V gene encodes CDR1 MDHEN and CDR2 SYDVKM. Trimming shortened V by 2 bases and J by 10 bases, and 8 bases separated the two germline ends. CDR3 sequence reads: CASSLSREELFF. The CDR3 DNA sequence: TGTGCCAGCAGTTTAAGTCGGGAGGAGCTGTTTTTT.

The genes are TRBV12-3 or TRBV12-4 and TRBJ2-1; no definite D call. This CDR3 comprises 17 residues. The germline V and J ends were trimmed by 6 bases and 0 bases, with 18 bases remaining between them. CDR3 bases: TGTGCCAGCAGCCTTTTATACGGACGGAGCTCCTACAATGAGCAGTTCTTC. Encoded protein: CASSLLYGRSSYNEQFF.

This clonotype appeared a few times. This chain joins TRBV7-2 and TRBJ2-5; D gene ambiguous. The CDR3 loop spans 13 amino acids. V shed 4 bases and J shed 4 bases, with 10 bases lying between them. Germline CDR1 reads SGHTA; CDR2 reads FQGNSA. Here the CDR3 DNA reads TGTGCCAGCAGCTCCCGGGCCCGAGAGACCCAGTACTTC. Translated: CASSSRARETQYF.

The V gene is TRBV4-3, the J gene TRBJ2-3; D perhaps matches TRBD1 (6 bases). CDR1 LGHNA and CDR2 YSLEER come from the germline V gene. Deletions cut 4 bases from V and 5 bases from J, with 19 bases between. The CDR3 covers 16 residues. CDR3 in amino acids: CASSPIGQGREDTQYF. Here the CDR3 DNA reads TGCGCCAGCAGCCCTATAGGCCAGGGGCGAGAAGATACGCAGTATTTT.

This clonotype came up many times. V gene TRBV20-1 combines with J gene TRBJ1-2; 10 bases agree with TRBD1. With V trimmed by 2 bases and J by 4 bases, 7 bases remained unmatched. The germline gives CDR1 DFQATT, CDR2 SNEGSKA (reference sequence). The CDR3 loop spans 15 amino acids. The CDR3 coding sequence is TGCAGTGCTAGACCCGGTAGACAGGGGGCCTATGGCTACACCTTC. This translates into CSARPGRQGAYGYTF.

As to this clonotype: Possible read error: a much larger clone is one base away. CDR3 bases: TGTGCCAGCAGGGGGTCGGGAGCCCTGGGCACCTTC. Amino acids: CASRGSGALGTF. The chain has TRBV6-5 and TRBJ1-2; D remains unclear. V was pared by 6 bases and J by 13 bases, with 18 bases between. Germline CDR1 and CDR2: MNHEY and SVGAGI. The CDR3 runs 12 residues.

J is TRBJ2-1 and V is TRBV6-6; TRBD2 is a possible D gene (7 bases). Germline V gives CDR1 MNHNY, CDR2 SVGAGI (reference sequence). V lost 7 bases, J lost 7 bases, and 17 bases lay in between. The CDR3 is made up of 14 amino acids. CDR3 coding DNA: TGTGCCAGCACCGACGCGGGGGCCGAGAATGAGCAGTTCTTC. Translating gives CASTDAGAENEQFF.

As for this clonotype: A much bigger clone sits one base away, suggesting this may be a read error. CDR3 amino acids: CASSQGWRDNEQYF. For the CDR3, the DNA is TGCGCCAGCAGCCAGGGTTGGAGGGACAATGAGCAGTACTTC. The gene calls are TRBV4-3 and TRBJ2-7, with D tentatively TRBD1 or TRBD2 (6 bases each). Germline V gives CDR1 LGHNA, CDR2 YSLEER. V was clipped by 3 bases and J by 7 bases, with 16 bases between them. The CDR3 is 14 amino acids.